The 16 T cell receptor beta chains below were found in one sample sequenced in a study of shared clonotypes between healthy human individuals. Libraries were prepared by immunoSEQ multiplex PCR; TCRdb keeps only in-frame clonotypes and omits some of them. The table has 2 million or so clones, roughly 95% seen once. Naive CD8 isolation took CD45RO-negative cells positively selected for CCR7 and excluded terminally differentiated effector memory CD45RA+ cells. Sequencing was performed on naive CD8+ T cells sorted from blood. The receptor source for this set is a young man in good health.

J is TRBJ2-7 and V is TRBV30, with D hard to call. Germline V CDR1 and CDR2: GTSNPN, SVGIG (reference sequence). The CDR3 extends over 12 amino acids. V lost 1 base and J 7 bases, leaving 11 bases between the germline ends. Written as DNA, the CDR3 is TGTGCCTGGAGTGAGACCCTTTCAGAGCAGTACTTC. Its translation is CAWSETLSEQYF.

This chain links TRBV2 with TRBJ1-5; tentatively, D is TRBD1 (6 bases). This CDR3 contains 15 residues. Germline V gene lookup returns CDR1 SNHLY and CDR2 FYNNEI. V was trimmed by 2 bases and J by 6 bases, leaving 14 bases between them. CDR3 nucleotide sequence: TGTGCCAGCAGTGAAATACAGGGAGGGGGTCAGCCCCAGCATTTT. This gives the protein CASSEIQGGGQPQHF.

As to this clone: Other DNA sequences within the sample encode an identical CDR3. The chain carries TRBV5-1 and TRBJ2-1; D might be TRBD2 (5 bases). CDR1 and CDR2 (germline): SGHRS, YFSETQ. This CDR3 has 14 residues. V lost 0 bases and J 4 bases, leaving 8 bases between the germline ends. CDR3: CASSLGAGYNEQFF. The DNA of the CDR3 is TGCGCCAGCAGCTTGGGGGCGGGTTACAATGAGCAGTTCTTC.

The chain links TRBV27 to TRBJ2-7; the match to TRBD2 covers 16 bases. The germline V gene encodes CDR1 MNHEY and CDR2 SMNVEV (reference sequence). The CDR3 contains 17 residues. V gave up 2 bases and J gave up 2 bases; unmatched junction bases: 3. CDR3 coding DNA: TGTGCCAGCAGTTTACAGGGACTAGCGGGGGGGACCTACGAGCAGTACTTC. Its translation is CASSLQGLAGGTYEQYF.

The CDR3 region is CASTGRNTGELFF. In nucleotides, the CDR3 is TGTGCCAGCACCGGGAGAAACACCGGGGAGCTGTTTTTT. The chain joins TRBV27 to TRBJ2-2, with D tentatively TRBD2 (6 bases). Trimming cost V 7 bases and J 2 bases, with 8 bases left between them. Per germline, CDR1 MNHEY and CDR2 SMNVEV (reference sequence). This CDR3 spans 13 amino acids.

This chain joins TRBV27 and TRBJ2-3; D possibly uses TRBD1 or TRBD2 (6 bases each). Deletions cut 0 bases from V and 0 bases from J, with 16 bases between. Germline CDR1 reads MNHEY; CDR2 reads SMNVEV (reference sequence). This CDR3 is 18 amino acids long. The DNA for the CDR3 is TGTGCCAGCAGTTTATCACCGGGGGCGGGGACTAGCACAGATACGCAGTATTTT. This encodes CASSLSPGAGTSTDTQYF.

The V call is TRBV28, the J call TRBJ1-3; D is uncertain. The V end was cut by 4 bases, the J end by 4 bases, with 11 bases between. Germline CDR1 is MDHEN and CDR2 is SYDVKM. The CDR3 is 14 residues long. CDR3 in amino acids: CASSSVLKGNTIYF. CDR3 nucleotides: TGTGCCAGCAGTTCGGTCCTGAAGGGAAACACCATATATTTT.

V is TRBV6-1 and J is TRBJ2-7; D gene uncertain. Germline CDR1 is MNHNS and CDR2 is SASEGT. The CDR3 is made up of 14 amino acids. Trimming left V 5 bases short and J 0 bases short, with 11 bases between. The DNA of the CDR3 is TGTGCCAGCAGTCCAACAGTTTTCTCCTACGAGCAGTACTTC. Protein: CASSPTVFSYEQYF.

The chain links TRBV19 to TRBJ1-6; D is uncertain. V gave up 3 bases and J gave up 0 bases, with 9 bases separating them. Germline loops: CDR1 LNHDA, CDR2 SQIVND (reference sequence). The length of the CDR3 is 16 residues. CDR3 protein: CASSISTISYNSPLHF. DNA for the CDR3: TGTGCCAGTAGTATTTCCACGATCTCCTATAATTCACCCCTCCACTTT. Looking up the rest from reference TRBV19 and TRBJ1-6 gives the full variable domain: DGGITQSPKYLFRKEGQNVTLSCEQNLNHDAMYWYRQDPGQGLRLIYYSQIVNDFQKGDIAEGYSVSREKKESFPLTVTSAQKNPTAFYLCASSISTISYNSPLHFGNGTRLTVT.

This sequence joins TRBV5-4 and TRBJ2-4; D call uncertain. Germline V gives CDR1 SGHNT, CDR2 YYREEE (reference sequence). Trimming removed 5 bases from V and 3 bases from J, with 6 bases in between. The CDR3 extends over 12 amino acids. The CDR3 region has the DNA TGTGCCAGCAGTAACAGCAAAAACATTCAGTACTTC. It is translated as CASSNSKNIQYF.

The J gene is TRBJ2-2, the V gene TRBV29-1; D could derive from TRBD1 or TRBD2 (5 bases each). CDR1 is SQVTM, CDR2 ANQGSEA, per germline. There are 13 residues in the CDR3. V was cut by 5 bases and J by 1 base, with 8 bases left in between. The CDR3 DNA reads as TGCAGCGTTAGGGGAGAGAACACCGGGGAGCTGTTTTTT. As protein: CSVRGENTGELFF.

This chain connects TRBV11-2 to TRBJ2-7; maybe TRBD2 (5 bases). Germline V gene data show CDR1 as SGHAT and CDR2 as FQNNGV. CDR3 length: 13 amino acids. V was cut by 6 bases and J by 4 bases, with 13 bases left in between. The CDR3 DNA reads as TGTGCCAGCAGTCTAGCCGGGGAATACGAGCAGTACTTC. This encodes CASSLAGEYEQYF. The full variable domain, with the rest looked up from reference TRBV11-2 and TRBJ2-7, is EAGVAQSPRYKIIEKRQSVAFWCNPISGHATLYWYQQILGQGPKLLIQFQNNGVVDDSQLPKDRFSAERLKGVDSTLKIQPAKLEDSAVYLCASSLAGEYEQYFGPGTRLTVT.

J is TRBJ2-2 and V is TRBV6-6; a possible D gene is TRBD1 (6 bases). From germline, CDR1 is MNHNY and CDR2 SVGAGI (reference sequence). The CDR3 is made up of 15 amino acids. Trimming stripped 0 bases from V and 6 bases from J, with 11 bases between. CDR3 DNA: TGTGCCAGCAGTTACTCGAGTACAGGGTCCGGGGAGCTGTTTTTT. Its protein is CASSYSSTGSGELFF.

V usage is TRBV4-1 and J usage is TRBJ2-1; TRBD2 aligns across 10 bases. This CDR3 region has 16 residues. V shed 0 bases and J 9 bases; nucleotides not matched to a gene: 8. Germline V gene lookup returns CDR1 MGHRA and CDR2 YSYEKL. The CDR3 protein is CASSQETPSGGTEQFF. The DNA of the CDR3 is TGCGCCAGCAGCCAAGAAACCCCTAGCGGGGGTACTGAGCAGTTCTTC.

The rearrangement joins TRBV5-6 to TRBJ2-3; 10 positions match TRBD2. Losses at the gene ends were 4 bases for V and 3 bases for J; bases not matched to a gene: 5. Germline V gives CDR1 SGHDT, CDR2 YYEEEE. This CDR3 is built from 15 residues. Here the CDR3 DNA reads TGTGCCAGCAGCCCGTTTAGCGGGAGGACAGATACGCAGTATTTT. This translates into CASSPFSGRTDTQYF.

The chain couples TRBV27 to TRBJ1-2, with a weak D call TRBD1 (5 bases). The length of the CDR3 is 15 residues. Trimming shortened V by 5 bases and J by 1 base, and 14 bases separated the two germline ends. Germline V CDR1 and CDR2: MNHEY, SMNVEV (reference sequence). Here the CDR3 DNA reads TGTGCCAGCAGTAAAGGGGTAGGAGTTAACTATGGCTACACCTTC. Encoded protein: CASSKGVGVNYGYTF.